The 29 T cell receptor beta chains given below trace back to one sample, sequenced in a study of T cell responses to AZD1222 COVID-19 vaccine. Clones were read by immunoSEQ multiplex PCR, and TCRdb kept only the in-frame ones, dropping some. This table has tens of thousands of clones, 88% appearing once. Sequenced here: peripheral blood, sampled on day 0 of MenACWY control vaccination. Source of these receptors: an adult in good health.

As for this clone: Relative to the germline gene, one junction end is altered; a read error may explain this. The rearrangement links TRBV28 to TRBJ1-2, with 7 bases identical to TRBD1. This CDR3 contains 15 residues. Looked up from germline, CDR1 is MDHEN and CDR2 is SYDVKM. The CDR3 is CVSSLLDRVLYGYTF. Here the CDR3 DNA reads TGTGTCAGCAGTTTGCTCGACAGGGTGTTGTATGGCTACACCTTC.

CDR3 in DNA: TGTGCCAGCAGCCCCCTCGACAGGGTTGGGCAGCCCCAGCATTTT. Encoded protein: CASSPLDRVGQPQHF. This chain joins TRBV6-5 and TRBJ1-5; 7 bases are shared with TRBD1. Losses at the gene ends were 6 bases for V and 7 bases for J; bases not matched to a gene: 12. Germline V gene lookup returns CDR1 MNHEY and CDR2 SVGAGI. This CDR3 region has 15 residues.

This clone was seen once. The CDR3 bases are TGTGCCAGCAGCTTGGGGACAGGGTTCAACAATCAGCCCCAGCATTTT. This translates into CASSLGTGFNNQPQHF. V gene TRBV7-2 combines with J gene TRBJ1-5; 9 bases match TRBD1. Germline values: CDR1 SGHTA, CDR2 FQGNSA. CDR3 length: 16 amino acids. The V and J ends lost 3 bases and 3 bases, in that order; junction bases with no gene match: 6.

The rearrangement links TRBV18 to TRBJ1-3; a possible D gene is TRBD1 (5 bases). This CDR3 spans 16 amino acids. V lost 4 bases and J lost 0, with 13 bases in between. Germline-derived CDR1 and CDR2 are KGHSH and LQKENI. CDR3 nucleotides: TGTGCCAGCTCACTACAGGACGCCCGCTCTGGAAACACCATATATTTT. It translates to CASSLQDARSGNTIYF.

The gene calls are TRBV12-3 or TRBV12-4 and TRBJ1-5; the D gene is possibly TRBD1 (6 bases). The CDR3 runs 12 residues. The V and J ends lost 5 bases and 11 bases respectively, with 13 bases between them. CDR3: CASSGLTGTQHF. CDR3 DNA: TGTGCCAGCAGTGGATTAACAGGGACCCAGCATTTT.

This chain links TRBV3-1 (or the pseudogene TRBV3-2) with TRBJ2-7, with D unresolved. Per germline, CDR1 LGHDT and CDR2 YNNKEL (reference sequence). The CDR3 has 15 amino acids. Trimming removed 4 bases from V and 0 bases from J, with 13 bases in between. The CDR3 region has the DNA TGTGCCAGCAGCCTGGTCATGGGCCCCTCCTACGAGCAGTACTTC. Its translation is CASSLVMGPSYEQYF.

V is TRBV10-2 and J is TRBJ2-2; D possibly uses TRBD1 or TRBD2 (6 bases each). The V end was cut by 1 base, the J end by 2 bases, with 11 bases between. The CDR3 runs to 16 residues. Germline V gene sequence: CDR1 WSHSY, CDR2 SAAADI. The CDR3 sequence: CASSELGGLNTGELFF. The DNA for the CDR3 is TGCGCCAGCAGTGAGTTAGGGGGACTCAACACCGGGGAGCTGTTTTTT.

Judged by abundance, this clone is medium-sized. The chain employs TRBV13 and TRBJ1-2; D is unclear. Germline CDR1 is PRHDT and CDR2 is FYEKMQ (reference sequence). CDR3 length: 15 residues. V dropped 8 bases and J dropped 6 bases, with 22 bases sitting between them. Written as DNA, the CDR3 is TGTGCCAGCCAGGCTGACGCGGGATCCGAAGATGGCTACACCTTC. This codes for CASQADAGSEDGYTF.

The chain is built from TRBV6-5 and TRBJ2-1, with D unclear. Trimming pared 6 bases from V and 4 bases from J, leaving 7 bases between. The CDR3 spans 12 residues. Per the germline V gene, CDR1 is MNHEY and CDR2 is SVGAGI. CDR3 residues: CASRLSYNEQFF. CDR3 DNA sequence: TGTGCCAGCAGGCTAAGTTACAATGAGCAGTTCTTC.

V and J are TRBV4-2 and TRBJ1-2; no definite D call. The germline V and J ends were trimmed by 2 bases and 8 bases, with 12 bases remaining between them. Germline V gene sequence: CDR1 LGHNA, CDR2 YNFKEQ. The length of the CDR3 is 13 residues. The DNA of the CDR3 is TGTGCCAGCAGCCAAAGGGCCGGGTACGGCTACACCTTC. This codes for CASSQRAGYGYTF.

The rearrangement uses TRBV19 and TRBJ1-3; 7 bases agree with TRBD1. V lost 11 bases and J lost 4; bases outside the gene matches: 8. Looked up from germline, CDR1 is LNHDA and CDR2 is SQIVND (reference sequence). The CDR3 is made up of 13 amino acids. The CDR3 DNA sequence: TGTGCCCCATCAGGGGGGCAAGGAAACACCATATATTTT. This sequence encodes CAPSGGQGNTIYF.

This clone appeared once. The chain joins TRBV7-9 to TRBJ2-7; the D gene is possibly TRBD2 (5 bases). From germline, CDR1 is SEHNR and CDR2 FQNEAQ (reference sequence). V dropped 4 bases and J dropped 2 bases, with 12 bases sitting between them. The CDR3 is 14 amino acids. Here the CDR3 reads CASSSKDFTYEQYF. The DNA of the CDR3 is TGTGCCAGCAGCTCGAAGGACTTCACCTACGAGCAGTACTTC. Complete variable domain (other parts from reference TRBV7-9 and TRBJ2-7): DTGVSQNPRHKITKRGQNVTFRCDPISEHNRLYWYRQTLGQGPEFLTYFQNEAQLEKSRLLSDRFSAERPKGSFSTLEIQRTEQGDSAMYLCASSSKDFTYEQYFGPGTRLTVT.

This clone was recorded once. The CDR3 protein is CASSINSANTGELFF. The CDR3 DNA reads as TGTGCCAGTAGTATAAACTCTGCGAACACCGGGGAGCTGTTTTTT. The rearrangement links TRBV19 to TRBJ2-2; the D is unclear. CDR1 and CDR2 from the germline V gene are LNHDA and SQIVND (reference sequence). V shed 2 bases and J shed 0 bases, with 7 bases lying between them. CDR3 length: 15 residues.

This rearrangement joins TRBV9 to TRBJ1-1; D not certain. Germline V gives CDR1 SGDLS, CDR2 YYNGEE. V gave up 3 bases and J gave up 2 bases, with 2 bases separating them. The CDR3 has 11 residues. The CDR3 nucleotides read TGTGCCAGCAGCGACAACACTGAAGCTTTCTTT. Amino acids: CASSDNTEAFF.

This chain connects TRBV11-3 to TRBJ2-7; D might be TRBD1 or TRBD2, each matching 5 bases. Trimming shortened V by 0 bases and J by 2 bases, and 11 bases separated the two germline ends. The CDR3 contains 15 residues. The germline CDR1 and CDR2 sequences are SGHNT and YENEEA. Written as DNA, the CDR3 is TGTGCCAGCAGCTTAGAGGGCCAGGGACCCTACGAGCAGTACTTC. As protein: CASSLEGQGPYEQYF.

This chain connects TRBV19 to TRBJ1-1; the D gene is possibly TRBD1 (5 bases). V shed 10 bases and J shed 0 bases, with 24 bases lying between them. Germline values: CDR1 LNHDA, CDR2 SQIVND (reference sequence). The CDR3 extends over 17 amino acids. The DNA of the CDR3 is TGTGCCACTAATCAGAAGGGAGGGACCCGTATGAACACTGAAGCTTTCTTT. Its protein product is CATNQKGGTRMNTEAFF.

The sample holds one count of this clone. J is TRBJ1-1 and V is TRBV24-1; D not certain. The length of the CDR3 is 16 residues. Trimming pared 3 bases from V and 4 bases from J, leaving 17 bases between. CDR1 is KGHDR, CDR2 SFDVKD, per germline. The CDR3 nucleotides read TGTGCCACCAGTGATCCCTCCAAGGGCGGGTCCACTGAAGCTTTCTTT. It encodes CATSDPSKGGSTEAFF.

The CDR3 DNA sequence: TGTGCCACAGGGGCTAGAAGGGATGAAAAACTGTTTTTT. Its protein product is CATGARRDEKLFF. This sequence joins TRBV19 and TRBJ1-4; possible D gene TRBD1, 6 bases. The length of the CDR3 is 13 residues. Trimming took 10 bases from V and 6 from J, leaving 15 bases between them. Germline V gene data show CDR1 as LNHDA and CDR2 as SQIVND (reference sequence).

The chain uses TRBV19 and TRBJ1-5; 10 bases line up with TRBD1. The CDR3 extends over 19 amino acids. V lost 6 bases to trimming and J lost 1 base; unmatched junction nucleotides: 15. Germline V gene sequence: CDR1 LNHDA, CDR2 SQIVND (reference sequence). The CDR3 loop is CASSPSGQGILSSNQPQHF. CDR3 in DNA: TGTGCCAGTAGCCCTTCGGGACAGGGGATTCTTTCAAGCAATCAGCCCCAGCATTTT.

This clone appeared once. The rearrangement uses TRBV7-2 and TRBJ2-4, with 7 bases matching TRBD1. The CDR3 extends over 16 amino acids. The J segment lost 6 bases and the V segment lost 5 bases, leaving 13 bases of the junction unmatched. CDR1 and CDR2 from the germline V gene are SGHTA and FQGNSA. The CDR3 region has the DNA TGTGCCAGCAGCCCTCCTGCCCAGACAGGGAGAAACATTCAGTACTTC. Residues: CASSPPAQTGRNIQYF.

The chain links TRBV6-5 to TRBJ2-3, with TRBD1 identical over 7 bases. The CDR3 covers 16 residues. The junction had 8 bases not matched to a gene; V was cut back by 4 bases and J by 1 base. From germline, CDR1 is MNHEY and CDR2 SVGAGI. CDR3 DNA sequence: TGTGCCAGCAGTTCCCCTCGCGACAGGGGCACAGATACGCAGTATTTT. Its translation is CASSSPRDRGTDTQYF.

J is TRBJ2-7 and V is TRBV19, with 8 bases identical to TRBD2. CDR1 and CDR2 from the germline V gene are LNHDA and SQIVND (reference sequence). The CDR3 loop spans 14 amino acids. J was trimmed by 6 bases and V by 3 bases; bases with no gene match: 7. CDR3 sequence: CASSMSGGTSEQYF. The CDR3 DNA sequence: TGTGCCAGTAGTATGAGCGGGGGTACCAGCGAGCAGTACTTC.

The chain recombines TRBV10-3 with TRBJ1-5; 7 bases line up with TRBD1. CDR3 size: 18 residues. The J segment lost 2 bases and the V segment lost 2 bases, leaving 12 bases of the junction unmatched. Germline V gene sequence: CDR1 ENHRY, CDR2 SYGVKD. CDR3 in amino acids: CAISETYLTGDGNQPQHF. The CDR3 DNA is TGTGCCATCAGTGAGACCTATTTAACAGGGGACGGCAATCAGCCCCAGCATTTT.

The CDR3 DNA sequence: TGTGCCAGCAGTGAAGCTAGAAATCAGCCCCAGCATTTT. Translation: CASSEARNQPQHF. The chain employs TRBV6-1 and TRBJ1-5; D uncertain. The V gene lost 0 bases and the J gene lost 4 bases, with 4 bases spanning the gap. CDR3 size: 13 residues. The germline gives CDR1 MNHNS, CDR2 SASEGT.

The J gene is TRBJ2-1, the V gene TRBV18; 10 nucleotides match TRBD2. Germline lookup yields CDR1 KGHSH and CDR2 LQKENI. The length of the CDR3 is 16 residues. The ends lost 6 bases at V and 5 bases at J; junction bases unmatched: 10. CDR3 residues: CASSSKRGGSHNEQFF. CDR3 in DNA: TGTGCCAGCTCCTCTAAGCGGGGGGGGTCTCACAATGAGCAGTTCTTC.

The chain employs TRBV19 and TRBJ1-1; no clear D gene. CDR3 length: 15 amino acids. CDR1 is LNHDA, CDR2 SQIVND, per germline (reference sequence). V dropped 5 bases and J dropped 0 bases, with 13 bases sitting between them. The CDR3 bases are TGTGCCAGTAGTTGGGTTAGCAGGATGAACACTGAAGCTTTCTTT. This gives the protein CASSWVSRMNTEAFF.

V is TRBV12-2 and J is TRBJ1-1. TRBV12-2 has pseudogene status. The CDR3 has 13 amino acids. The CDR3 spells CASRLWDGCEAFF. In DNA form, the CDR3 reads TGTGCAAGTCGCTTGTGGGACGGATGTGAAGCTTTCTTT.

CDR3 loop: CASSYRQGGNEQFF. The CDR3 bases are TGTGCCAGCAGCTATCGACAGGGCGGCAATGAGCAGTTCTTC. V usage is TRBV7-8 and J usage is TRBJ2-1; 7 bases are a match to TRBD1. V was pared by 4 bases and J by 6 bases, with 6 bases of the junction left unmatched. This CDR3 has 14 residues. In germline, CDR1 is SGHVS, CDR2 FQNEAQ.

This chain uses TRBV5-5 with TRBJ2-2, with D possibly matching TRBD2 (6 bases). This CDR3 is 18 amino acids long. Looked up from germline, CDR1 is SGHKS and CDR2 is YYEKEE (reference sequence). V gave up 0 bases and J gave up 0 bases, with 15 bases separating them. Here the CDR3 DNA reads TGTGCCAGCAGCTTGGCGGGGGTCCCTCTATCGAACACCGGGGAGCTGTTTTTT. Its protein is CASSLAGVPLSNTGELFF.